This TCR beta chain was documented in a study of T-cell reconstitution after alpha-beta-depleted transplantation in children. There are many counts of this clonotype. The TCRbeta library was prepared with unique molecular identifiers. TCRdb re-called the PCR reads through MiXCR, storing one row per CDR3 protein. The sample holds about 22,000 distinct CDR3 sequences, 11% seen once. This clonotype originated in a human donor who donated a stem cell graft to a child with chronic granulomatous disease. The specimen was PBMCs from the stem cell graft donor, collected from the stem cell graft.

CDR3 DNA: TGCGCCAGCAGACCCCAAACCGGGGGCGTTGAAAAACTGTTTTTT. This sequence encodes CASRPQTGGVEKLFF. This chain uses TRBV5-1 with TRBJ1-4, with D possibly TRBD1 on 6 matching bases. In germline, CDR1 is SGHRS, CDR2 YFSETQ. V was clipped by 5 bases and J by 7 bases, with 18 bases between them. The CDR3 loop spans 15 amino acids.